A selection of T cell receptor beta chains follows, all from one sample in a study of T cells expressing NK-cell markers. After re-calling the 5' RACE reads, TCRdb lists one entry per CDR3 protein, DNA absent. This table lists almost 450,000 distinct CDR3 sequences. Input material: blood T cells: a sorted CD56 or NKG2C T cell subset, CD4+ or CD8+ T cells, or bulk PBMC T cells (not recorded which). The receptor set was obtained from a woman between 18 and 70 years old in good health. The CDR3 runs from the conserved cysteine through the conserved F or W. The order of the fields is J gene, V gene, CDR3 length, CDR3 protein.

TRBJ2-1 | TRBV6-5 | 14 | CASSLLGGDNEQFF
TRBJ1-2 | TRBV20-1 | 11 | CSATKDYGYTF
TRBJ2-3 | TRBV20-1 | 14 | CSAKRGVLTDTQYF
TRBJ2-1 | TRBV12-3/TRBV12-4 | 16 | CASSWVGNRVGNEQFF
TRBJ2-7 | TRBV20-1 | 12 | CSARQGDYEQYF
TRBJ2-3 | TRBV11-2 | 16 | CASSQGASGRGDTQYF
TRBJ1-2 | TRBV7-3 | 16 | CASSPAGGQGDYGYTF
TRBJ2-5 | TRBV2 | 13 | CASGGGRQETQYF
TRBJ2-3 | TRBV6-5 | 15 | CASSYWPGGRHTQYF
TRBJ2-5 | TRBV6-2/TRBV6-3 | 15 | CASSSTDTVVGTQYF
TRBJ2-5 | TRBV11-2 | 15 | CASSLSSGHQETQYF
TRBJ2-5 | TRBV12-3/TRBV12-4 | 19 | CASSTRNGLGLGVQETQYF
TRBJ2-5 | TRBV5-1 | 14 | CASSHRDRQETQYF
TRBJ1-5 | TRBV20-1 | 13 | CSALLELNQPQHF
TRBJ1-5 | TRBV20-1 | 13 | CSARVGSNQPQHF
TRBJ2-5 | TRBV30 | 12 | CAWSVLVETQYF
TRBJ1-1 | TRBV5-4 | 14 | CASSPQGFNTEAFF
TRBJ1-2 | TRBV7-3 | 14 | CASSPRGGGNGYTF
TRBJ1-1 | TRBV29-1 | 13 | CSVEGDRGTEAFF
TRBJ2-3 | TRBV20-1 | 15 | CSATSGGPSTDTQYF
TRBJ2-7 | TRBV7-8 | 15 | CASSDRDGYSYEQYF
TRBJ2-1 | TRBV7-2 | 17 | CASSPQGQWSSYNEQFF
TRBJ2-7 | TRBV6-1 | 14 | CASSQDYPLREQYF
TRBJ2-1 | TRBV11-2 | 13 | CASRPHRLGEQFF
TRBJ2-5 | TRBV4-2 | 15 | CASSPVGGIGETQYF
TRBJ2-2 | TRBV6-1 | 15 | CASSNSGRAGGELFF
TRBJ2-1 | TRBV29-1 | 14 | CSVDMASGRVEQFF
TRBJ2-7 | TRBV5-1 | 15 | CASSSTGGFFYEQYF
TRBJ2-7 | TRBV6-1 | 13 | CASSAASSYEQYF
TRBJ1-4 | TRBV5-4 | 14 | CASSLLTEGGKLFF
TRBJ1-6 | TRBV14 | 13 | CASSQGQRTPLHF
TRBJ2-2 | TRBV9 | 17 | CASSVLAENPNTGELFF
TRBJ1-2 | TRBV27 | 14 | CASSPRSLPYGYTF
TRBJ2-3 | TRBV10-3 | 15 | CAIGTKRGGADTQYF
TRBJ1-1 | TRBV30 | 12 | CACTGRNTEAFF
TRBJ2-7 | TRBV29-1 | 14 | CSVGTSGRSYEQYF
TRBJ1-2 | TRBV27 | 13 | CASSLWQGAGYTF
TRBJ1-5 | TRBV4-3 | 19 | CASSQALYGAEGGNQPQHF
TRBJ2-2 | TRBV27 | 15 | CASSHRDRYTGELFF
TRBJ2-7 | TRBV3-1 | 15 | CASSQGDRGLIEQYF
TRBJ2-1 | TRBV9 | 17 | CASSVGGRGLSYNEQFF
TRBJ2-1 | TRBV6-1 | 15 | CASSVGDASYNEQFF
TRBJ1-2 | TRBV7-2 | 13 | CASRRQRENGYTF
TRBJ2-5 | TRBV5-6 | 14 | CASSVQGGPETQYF
TRBJ2-4 | TRBV12-3/TRBV12-4 | 15 | CASSFSGGGKNIQYF
TRBJ2-1 | TRBV29-1 | 14 | CSAKRGRQYNEQFF